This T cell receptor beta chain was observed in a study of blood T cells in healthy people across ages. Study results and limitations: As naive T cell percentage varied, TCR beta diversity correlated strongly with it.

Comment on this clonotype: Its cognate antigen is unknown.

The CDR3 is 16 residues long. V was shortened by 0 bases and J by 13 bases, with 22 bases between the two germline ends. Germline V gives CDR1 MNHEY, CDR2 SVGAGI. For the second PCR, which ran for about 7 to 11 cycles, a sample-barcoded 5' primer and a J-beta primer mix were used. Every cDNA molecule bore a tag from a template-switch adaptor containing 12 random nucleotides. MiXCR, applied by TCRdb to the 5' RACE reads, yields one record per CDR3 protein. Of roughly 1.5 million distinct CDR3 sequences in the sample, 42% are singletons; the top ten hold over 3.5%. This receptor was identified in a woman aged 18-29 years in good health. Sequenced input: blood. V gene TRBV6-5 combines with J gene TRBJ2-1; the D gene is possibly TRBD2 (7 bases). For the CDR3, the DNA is TGTGCCAGCAGTTACTCCGGGGCGGGGGCCGGTGGAGGTCAGTTCTTC. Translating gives CASSYSGAGAGGGQFF.